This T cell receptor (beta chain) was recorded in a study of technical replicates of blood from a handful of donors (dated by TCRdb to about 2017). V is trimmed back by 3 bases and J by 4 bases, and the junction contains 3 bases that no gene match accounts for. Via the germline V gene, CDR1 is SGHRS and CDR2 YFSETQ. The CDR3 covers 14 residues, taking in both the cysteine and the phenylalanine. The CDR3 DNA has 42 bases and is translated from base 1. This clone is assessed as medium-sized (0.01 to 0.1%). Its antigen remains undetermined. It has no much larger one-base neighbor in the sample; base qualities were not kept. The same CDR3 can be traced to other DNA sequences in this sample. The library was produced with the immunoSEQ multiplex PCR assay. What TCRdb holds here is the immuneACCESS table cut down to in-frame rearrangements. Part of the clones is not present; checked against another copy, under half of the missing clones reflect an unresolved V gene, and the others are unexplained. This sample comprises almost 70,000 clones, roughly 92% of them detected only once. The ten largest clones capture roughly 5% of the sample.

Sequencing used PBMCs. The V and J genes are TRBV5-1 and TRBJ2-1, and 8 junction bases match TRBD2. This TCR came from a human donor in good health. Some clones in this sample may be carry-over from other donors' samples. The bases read TGCGCCAGCAGCTCGGCGGGAGGATACAATGAGCAGTTCTTC. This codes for CASSSAGGYNEQFF. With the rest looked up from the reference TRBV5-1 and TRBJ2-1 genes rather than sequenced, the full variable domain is KAGVTQTPRYLIKTRGQQVTLSCSPISGHRSVSWYQQTPGQGLQFLFEYFSETQRNKGNFPGRFSGRQFSNSRSEMNVSTLELGDSALYLCASSSAGGYNEQFFGPGTRLTVL.